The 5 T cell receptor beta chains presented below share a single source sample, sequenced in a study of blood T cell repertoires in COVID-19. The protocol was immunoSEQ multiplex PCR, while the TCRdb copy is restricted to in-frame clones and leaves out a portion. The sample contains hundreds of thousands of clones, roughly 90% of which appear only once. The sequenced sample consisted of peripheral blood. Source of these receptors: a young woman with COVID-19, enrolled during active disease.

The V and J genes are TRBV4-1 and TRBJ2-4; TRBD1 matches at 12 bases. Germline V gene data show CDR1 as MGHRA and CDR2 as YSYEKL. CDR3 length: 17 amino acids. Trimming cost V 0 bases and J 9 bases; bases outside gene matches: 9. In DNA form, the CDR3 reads TGCGCCAGCAGCCAAGAACTGGGACAGGGGGCGCGAGGCATTCAGTACTTC. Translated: CASSQELGQGARGIQYF.

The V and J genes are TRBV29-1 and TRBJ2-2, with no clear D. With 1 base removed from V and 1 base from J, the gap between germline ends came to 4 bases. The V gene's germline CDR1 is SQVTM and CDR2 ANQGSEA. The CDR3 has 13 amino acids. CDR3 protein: CSVEGGNTGELFF. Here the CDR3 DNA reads TGCAGCGTTGAAGGAGGGAACACCGGGGAGCTGTTTTTT.

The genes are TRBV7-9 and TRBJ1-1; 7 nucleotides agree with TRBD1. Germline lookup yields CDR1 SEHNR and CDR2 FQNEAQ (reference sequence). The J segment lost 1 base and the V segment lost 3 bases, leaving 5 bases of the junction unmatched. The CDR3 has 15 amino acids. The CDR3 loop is CASSFDRDQNTEAFF. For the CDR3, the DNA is TGTGCCAGCAGCTTCGACAGGGATCAGAACACTGAAGCTTTCTTT. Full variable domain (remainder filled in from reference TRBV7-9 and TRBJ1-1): DTGVSQNPRHKITKRGQNVTFRCDPISEHNRLYWYRQTLGQGPEFLTYFQNEAQLEKSRLLSDRFSAERPKGSFSTLEIQRTEQGDSAMYLCASSFDRDQNTEAFFGQGTRLTVV.

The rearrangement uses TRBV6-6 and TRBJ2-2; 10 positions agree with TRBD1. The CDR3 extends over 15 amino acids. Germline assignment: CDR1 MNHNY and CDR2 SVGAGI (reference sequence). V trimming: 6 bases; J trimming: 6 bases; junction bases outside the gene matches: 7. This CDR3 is CASRDRGLSPGELFF. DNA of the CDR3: TGTGCCAGCAGAGACAGGGGGCTAAGCCCCGGGGAGCTGTTTTTT.

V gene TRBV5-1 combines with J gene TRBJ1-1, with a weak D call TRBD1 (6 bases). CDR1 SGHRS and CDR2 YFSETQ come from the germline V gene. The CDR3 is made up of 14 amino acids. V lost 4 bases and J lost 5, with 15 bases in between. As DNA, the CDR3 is TGCGCCAGCAGCCCAGGGACAAGCAAAACTGAAGCTTTCTTT. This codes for CASSPGTSKTEAFF. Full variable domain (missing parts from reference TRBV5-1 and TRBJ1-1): KAGVTQTPRYLIKTRGQQVTLSCSPISGHRSVSWYQQTPGQGLQFLFEYFSETQRNKGNFPGRFSGRQFSNSRSEMNVSTLELGDSALYLCASSPGTSKTEAFFGQGTRLTVV.